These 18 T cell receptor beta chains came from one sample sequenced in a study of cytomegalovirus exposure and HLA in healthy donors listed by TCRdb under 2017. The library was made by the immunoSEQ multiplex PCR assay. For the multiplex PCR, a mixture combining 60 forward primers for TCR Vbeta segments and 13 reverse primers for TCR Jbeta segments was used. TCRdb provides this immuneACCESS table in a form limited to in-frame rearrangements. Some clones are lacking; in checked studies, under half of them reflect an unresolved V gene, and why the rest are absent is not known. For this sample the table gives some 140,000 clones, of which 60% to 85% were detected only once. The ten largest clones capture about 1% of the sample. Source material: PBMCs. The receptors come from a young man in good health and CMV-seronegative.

CDR3 DNA: TGTGCCAGCAGCCAAGGTACTAGCGGGGAGTCCTACAATGAGCAGTTCTTC. It yields the protein CASSQGTSGESYNEQFF. The chain recombines TRBV4-2 with TRBJ2-1, with 10 bases lining up with TRBD2. Germline values: CDR1 LGHNA, CDR2 YNFKEQ. V lost 1 base, J lost 1 base, and 4 bases stayed unmatched. The CDR3 length is 17 residues.

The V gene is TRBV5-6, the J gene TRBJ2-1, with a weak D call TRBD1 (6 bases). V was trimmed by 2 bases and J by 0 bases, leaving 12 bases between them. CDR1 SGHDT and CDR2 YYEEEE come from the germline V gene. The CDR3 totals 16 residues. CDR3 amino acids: CASSFRTVSSYNEQFF. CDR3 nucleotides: TGTGCCAGCAGCTTCCGGACAGTAAGCTCCTACAATGAGCAGTTCTTC.

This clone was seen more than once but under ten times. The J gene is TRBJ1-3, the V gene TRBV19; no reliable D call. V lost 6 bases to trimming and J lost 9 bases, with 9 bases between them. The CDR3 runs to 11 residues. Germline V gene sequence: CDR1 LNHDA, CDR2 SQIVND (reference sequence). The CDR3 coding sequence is TGTGCCAGTAGGTTATTGGCCACCATATATTTT. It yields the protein CASRLLATIYF.

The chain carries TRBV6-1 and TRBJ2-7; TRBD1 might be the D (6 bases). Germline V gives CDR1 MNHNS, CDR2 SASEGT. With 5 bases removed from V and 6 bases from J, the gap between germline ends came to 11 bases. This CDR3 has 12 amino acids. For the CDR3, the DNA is TGTGCCAGCAGTTTGACAGGACCCGAGCAGTACTTC. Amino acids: CASSLTGPEQYF.

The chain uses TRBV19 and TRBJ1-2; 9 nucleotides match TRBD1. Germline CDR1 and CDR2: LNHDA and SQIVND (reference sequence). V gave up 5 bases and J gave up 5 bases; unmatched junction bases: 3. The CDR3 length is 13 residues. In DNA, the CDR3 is TGTGCCAGTAGTCTACAGGGGGCATATGGCTACACCTTC. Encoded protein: CASSLQGAYGYTF.

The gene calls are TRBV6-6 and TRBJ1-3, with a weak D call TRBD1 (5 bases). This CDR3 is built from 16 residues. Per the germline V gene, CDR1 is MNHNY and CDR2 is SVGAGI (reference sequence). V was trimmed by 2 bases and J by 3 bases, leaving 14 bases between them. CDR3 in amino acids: CASSYGGEGGGNTIYF. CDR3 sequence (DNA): TGTGCCAGCAGTTACGGGGGGGAAGGAGGTGGAAACACCATATATTTT.

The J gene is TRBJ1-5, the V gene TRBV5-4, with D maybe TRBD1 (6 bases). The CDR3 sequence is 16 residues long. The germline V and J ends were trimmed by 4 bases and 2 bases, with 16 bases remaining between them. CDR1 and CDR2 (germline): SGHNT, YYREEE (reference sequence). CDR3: CASSSGGRGGNQPQHF. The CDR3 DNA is TGTGCCAGCAGCAGTGGTGGCAGGGGCGGCAATCAGCCCCAGCATTTT.

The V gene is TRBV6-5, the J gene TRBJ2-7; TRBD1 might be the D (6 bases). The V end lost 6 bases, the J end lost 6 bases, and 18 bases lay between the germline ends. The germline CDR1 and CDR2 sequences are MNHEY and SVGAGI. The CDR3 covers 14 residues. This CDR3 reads CASRDQGRLLEQYF. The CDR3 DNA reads TGTGCCAGCAGGGACCAGGGGCGGTTACTCGAGCAGTACTTC.

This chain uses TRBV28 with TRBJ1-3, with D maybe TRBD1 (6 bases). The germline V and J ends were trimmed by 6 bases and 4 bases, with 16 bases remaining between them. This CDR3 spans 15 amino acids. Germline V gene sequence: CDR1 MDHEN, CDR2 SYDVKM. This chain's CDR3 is CASRSTGSQGNTIYF. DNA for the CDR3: TGTGCCAGCAGGAGCACAGGGAGTCAGGGAAACACCATATATTTT.

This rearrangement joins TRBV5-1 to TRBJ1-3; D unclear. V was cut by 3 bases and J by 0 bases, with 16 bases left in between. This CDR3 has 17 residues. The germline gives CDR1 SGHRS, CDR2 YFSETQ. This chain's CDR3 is CASSSLPRRVSGNTIYF. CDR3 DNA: TGCGCCAGCAGCTCCTTACCAAGACGGGTCTCTGGAAACACCATATATTTT.

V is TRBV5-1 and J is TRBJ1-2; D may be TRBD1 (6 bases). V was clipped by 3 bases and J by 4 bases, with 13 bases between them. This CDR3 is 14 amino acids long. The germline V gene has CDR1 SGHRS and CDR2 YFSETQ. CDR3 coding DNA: TGCGCCAGCAGCTCAGGGGCAAGGACCTATGGCTACACCTTC. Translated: CASSSGARTYGYTF.

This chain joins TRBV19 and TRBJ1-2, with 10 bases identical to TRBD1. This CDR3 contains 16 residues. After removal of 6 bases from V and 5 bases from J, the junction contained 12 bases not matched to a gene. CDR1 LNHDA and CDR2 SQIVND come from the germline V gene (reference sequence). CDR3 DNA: TGTGCCAGTAGGGAACCCGGACAGGGGGGGTCTTATGGCTACACCTTC. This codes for CASREPGQGGSYGYTF.

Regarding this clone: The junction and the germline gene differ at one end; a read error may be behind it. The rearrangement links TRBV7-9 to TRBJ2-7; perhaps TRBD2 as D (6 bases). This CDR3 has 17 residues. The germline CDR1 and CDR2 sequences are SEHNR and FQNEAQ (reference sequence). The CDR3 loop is CSSSLDRGSRMDYEQYF. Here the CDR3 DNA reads TGTTCCAGCAGCTTAGACCGGGGGTCTAGGATGGACTACGAGCAGTACTTC.

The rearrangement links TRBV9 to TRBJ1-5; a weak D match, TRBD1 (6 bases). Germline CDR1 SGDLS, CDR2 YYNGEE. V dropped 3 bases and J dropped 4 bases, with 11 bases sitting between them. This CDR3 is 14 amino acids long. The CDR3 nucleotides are TGTGCCAGCAGCGCAGGGGCTTCTAATCAGCCCCAGCATTTT. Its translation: CASSAGASNQPQHF.

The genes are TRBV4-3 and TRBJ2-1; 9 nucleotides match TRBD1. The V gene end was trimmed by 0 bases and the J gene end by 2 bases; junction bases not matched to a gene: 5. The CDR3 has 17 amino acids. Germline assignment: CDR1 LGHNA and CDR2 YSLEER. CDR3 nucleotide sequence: TGCGCCAGCAGCCAAGACCGGACAGGGGTTACCTACAATGAGCAGTTCTTC. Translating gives CASSQDRTGVTYNEQFF.

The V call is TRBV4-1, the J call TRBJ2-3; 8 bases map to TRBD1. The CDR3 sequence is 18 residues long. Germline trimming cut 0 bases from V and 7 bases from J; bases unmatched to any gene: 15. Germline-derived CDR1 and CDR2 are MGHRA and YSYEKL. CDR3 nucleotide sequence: TGCGCCAGCAGCCAAGATCGTGGTGTCGGGACAGGACAATATACGCAGTATTTT. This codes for CASSQDRGVGTGQYTQYF.

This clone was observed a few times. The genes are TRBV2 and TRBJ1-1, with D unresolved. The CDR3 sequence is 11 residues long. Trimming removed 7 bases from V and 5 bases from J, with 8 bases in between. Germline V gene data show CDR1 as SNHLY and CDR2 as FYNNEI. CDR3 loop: CASTRGTEAFF. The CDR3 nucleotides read TGTGCCAGCACCCGGGGTACTGAAGCTTTCTTT.

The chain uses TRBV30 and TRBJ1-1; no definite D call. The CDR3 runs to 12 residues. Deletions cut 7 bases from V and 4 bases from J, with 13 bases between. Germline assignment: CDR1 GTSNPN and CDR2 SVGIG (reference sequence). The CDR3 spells CALTRGSTEAFF. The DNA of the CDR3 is TGTGCCTTAACCCGGGGTAGCACTGAAGCTTTCTTT.